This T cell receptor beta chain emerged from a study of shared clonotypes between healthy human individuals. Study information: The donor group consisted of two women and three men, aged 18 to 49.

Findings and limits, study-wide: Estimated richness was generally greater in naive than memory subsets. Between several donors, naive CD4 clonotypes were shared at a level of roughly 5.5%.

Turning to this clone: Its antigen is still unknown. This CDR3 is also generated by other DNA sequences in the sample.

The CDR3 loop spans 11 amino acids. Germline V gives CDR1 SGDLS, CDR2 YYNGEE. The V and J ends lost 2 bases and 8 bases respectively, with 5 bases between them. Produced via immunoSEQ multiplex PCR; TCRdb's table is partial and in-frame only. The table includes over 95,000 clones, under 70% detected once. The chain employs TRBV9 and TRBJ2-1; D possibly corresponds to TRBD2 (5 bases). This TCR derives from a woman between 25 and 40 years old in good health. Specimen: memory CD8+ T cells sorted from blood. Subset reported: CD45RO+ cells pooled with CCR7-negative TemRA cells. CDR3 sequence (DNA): TGTGCCAGCAGCGTGGGAGATGAGCAGTTCTTC. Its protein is CASSVGDEQFF. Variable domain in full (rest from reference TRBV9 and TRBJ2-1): DSGVTQTPKHLITATGQRVTLRCSPRSGDLSVYWYQQSLDQGLQFLIQYYNGEERAKGNILERFSAQQFPDLHSELNLSSLELGDSALYFCASSVGDEQFFGPGTRLTVL.